The sequence of this T cell receptor (beta chain) was determined in a study of blood T cell repertoires in COVID-19. Across the whole study: Acute and convalescent COVID-19 samples came from the United States, Italy and Spain. Sources were T cells, B-cell-depleted T cells, or PBMCs; the material itself was cDNA or gDNA.

Authors' data handling: For nucleated cells, counts were estimated from reference gene primer amplification. Sequencing used immunoSEQ multiplex PCR; TCRdb keeps in-frame clones, though not all of them. The DNA gave D and trimming, while V, J and clone size come from that table. The table lists about 70,000 clones, 75% to 85% of them singletons. The source is an older woman with acute or convalescent COVID-19. The specimen was peripheral blood.

The CDR3, as DNA: TGTGCCACCCAACTAGCGGGAGGGATTTACAATGAGCAGTTCTTC. Translating it yields CATQLAGGIYNEQFF. The V call is TRBV10-3, the J call TRBJ2-1, with 13 bases identical to TRBD2. Germline V gene lookup returns CDR1 ENHRY and CDR2 SYGVKD. After removal of 10 bases from V and 4 bases from J, the junction contained 7 bases not matched to a gene. CDR3 length equals 15 residues.